One sample yielded the 19 T cell receptor beta chains listed below, sequenced in a study of graft-versus-host responses after intestinal transplantation. The antigens of these receptors remain unknown. Produced via immunoSEQ multiplex PCR; TCRdb's table is partial and in-frame only. The sample records around 67,000 clones, roughly 89% being singletons. Sequencing was performed on unstimulated CD8+ T cells sorted from spleen or lymph node cells, taken before transplant. These receptors were taken from a human donor who was the organ donor for an intestinal transplant.

The CDR3 protein is CASSDDIGGTDTQYF. CDR3 nucleotides: TGTGCCAGCAGTGACGACATAGGCGGGACAGATACGCAGTATTTT. The rearrangement links TRBV6-4 to TRBJ2-3; D might be TRBD2 (5 bases). The CDR3 totals 15 residues. Germline CDR1 is MRHNA and CDR2 is SNTAGT. Trimming took 2 bases from V and 3 from J, leaving 12 bases between them.

This clone was recorded only once. The CDR3 loop reads CASSAGTGDRYYEQYV. For the CDR3, the DNA is TGTGCCAGCAGTGCCGGGACAGGGGATCGCTACTACGAGCAGTACGTC. The chain combines TRBV6-1 with TRBJ2-7, with 10 bases that match TRBD1. This CDR3 spans 16 amino acids. Germline CDR1 is MNHNS and CDR2 is SASEGT. V lost 4 bases to trimming and J lost 3 bases; unmatched junction nucleotides: 9.

The V call is TRBV2, the J call TRBJ2-3; the D is unclear. Germline CDR1 SNHLY, CDR2 FYNNEI. Trimming took off 9 bases at V and 1 base at J, with 11 bases between the two ends. The CDR3 runs 13 residues. The chain's CDR3 is CARHSPGTDTQYF. The CDR3 DNA follows: TGTGCCAGACATAGCCCTGGCACAGATACGCAGTATTTT.

This sequence joins TRBV2 and TRBJ1-3; TRBD1 aligns across 9 bases. The germline CDR1 and CDR2 sequences are SNHLY and FYNNEI. V trimming: 2 bases; J trimming: 7 bases; junction bases outside the gene matches: 6. The length of the CDR3 is 15 residues. This CDR3 reads CASSESTGGMNTIYF. The CDR3 nucleotides are TGTGCCAGCAGTGAATCTACAGGGGGCATGAACACCATATATTTT.

In its sample, this clone was seen once. This chain uses TRBV4-3 with TRBJ1-2; 9 positions match TRBD1. This CDR3 is built from 16 residues. Unmatched junction bases numbered 8, after V lost 1 base and J lost 5 bases. Germline CDR1 is LGHNA and CDR2 is YSLEER. CDR3 residues: CASSQVLDRGSYGYTF. CDR3 nucleotides: TGCGCCAGCAGCCAAGTCTTGGACAGGGGTTCGTATGGCTACACCTTC.

The rearrangement uses TRBV11-2 and TRBJ2-5; 16 nucleotides agree with TRBD2. The CDR3 covers 18 residues. The V and J ends lost 10 bases and 2 bases, in that order; junction bases with no gene match: 13. CDR1 SGHAT and CDR2 FQNNGV come from the germline V gene. CDR3 region: CATSTYGTSGGEQETQYF. The CDR3 DNA reads as TGTGCCACCTCAACCTACGGGACTAGCGGGGGGGAACAAGAGACCCAGTACTTC.

This chain links TRBV12-5 with TRBJ1-1; D is ambiguous. V lost 3 bases and J lost 4, with 6 bases in between. CDR3 size: 12 residues. Germline assignment: CDR1 LGHNT and CDR2 FRNRAP. This CDR3 reads CASGFAGTEAFF. In nucleotides, the CDR3 is TGTGCTAGTGGTTTTGCGGGCACTGAAGCTTTCTTT.

The table lists this clone with a count of one. The CDR3 is CASSFLTDQNSPLHF. CDR3 DNA sequence: TGTGCCAGCAGCTTTCTGACAGACCAAAATTCACCCCTCCACTTT. This chain uses TRBV5-6 with TRBJ1-6, with D maybe TRBD1 (5 bases). The V end lost 2 bases, the J end lost 7 bases, and 13 bases lay between the germline ends. Germline V lookup: CDR1 SGHDT, CDR2 YYEEEE. The CDR3 runs 15 residues.

This chain links TRBV7-6 with TRBJ2-5; 10 positions agree with TRBD1. The CDR3 consists of 16 residues. The germline V gene encodes CDR1 SGHVS and CDR2 FNYEAQ. J was trimmed by 3 bases and V by 6 bases; bases with no gene match: 10. The CDR3 coding sequence is TGTGCCAGCAGTTCCCTTGAGACAGGGGGCGAAGAGACCCAGTACTTC. Its translation is CASSSLETGGEETQYF.

The chain is built from TRBV30 and TRBJ2-1; 7 bases map to TRBD1. V gave up 5 bases and J gave up 3 bases; unmatched junction bases: 10. This CDR3 has 15 amino acids. Per the germline V gene, CDR1 is GTSNPN and CDR2 is SVGIG (reference sequence). In nucleotides, the CDR3 is TGTGCCTGGGGGGAACCCGGGACAGACTACAATGAGCAGTTCTTC. This encodes CAWGEPGTDYNEQFF.

This chain links TRBV7-9 with TRBJ2-7, with D possibly being TRBD2 (5 bases). The CDR3 is made up of 12 amino acids. Trimming shortened V by 5 bases and J by 4 bases, and 9 bases separated the two germline ends. Germline CDR1 is SEHNR and CDR2 is FQNEAQ (reference sequence). The CDR3 DNA reads TGTGCCAGCAGCCCCACTAGTTACGAGCAGTACGTC. Amino acids: CASSPTSYEQYV.

The count of this clone is one. This sequence joins TRBV4-2 and TRBJ1-2, with D perhaps matching TRBD1 (6 bases). Germline V gene sequence: CDR1 LGHNA, CDR2 YNFKEQ. Deletions cut 0 bases from V and 4 bases from J, with 15 bases between. The CDR3 spans 16 residues. CDR3 region: CASSQDQDSPGYGYTF. CDR3 DNA sequence: TGTGCCAGCAGCCAAGATCAGGACAGCCCTGGCTATGGCTACACCTTC.

The chain recombines TRBV11-2 with TRBJ1-2, with a weak D call TRBD1 (6 bases). V was clipped by 0 bases and J by 3 bases, with 14 bases between them. This CDR3 comprises 16 residues. Germline lookup yields CDR1 SGHAT and CDR2 FQNNGV. The CDR3 protein is CASSLDGGATYYGYTF. In DNA, the CDR3 is TGTGCCAGCAGCTTAGATGGGGGGGCAACTTACTATGGCTACACCTTC. Full variable domain (outside the CDR3, taken from reference TRBV11-2 and TRBJ1-2): EAGVAQSPRYKIIEKRQSVAFWCNPISGHATLYWYQQILGQGPKLLIQFQNNGVVDDSQLPKDRFSAERLKGVDSTLKIQPAKLEDSAVYLCASSLDGGATYYGYTFGSGTRLTVV.

The chain combines TRBV14 with TRBJ2-3, with 8 positions matching TRBD1. V was clipped by 4 bases and J by 6 bases; unmatched bases: 12. Per germline, CDR1 SGHDN and CDR2 FVKESK. The CDR3 is made up of 16 amino acids. CDR3 protein: CASSPQGASGWDTQYF. CDR3 in DNA: TGTGCCAGCAGCCCCCAGGGGGCGTCGGGGTGGGATACGCAGTATTTT.

The rearrangement joins TRBV7-9 to TRBJ2-1, with 11 bases aligning to TRBD1. The V gene end was trimmed by 5 bases and the J gene end by 8 bases; junction bases not matched to a gene: 8. Looked up from germline, CDR1 is SEHNR and CDR2 is FQNEAQ (reference sequence). The CDR3 loop spans 15 amino acids. The CDR3 spells CASSTRTGGRYEQFF. The CDR3 bases are TGTGCCAGCAGCACAAGGACAGGGGGCAGGTATGAGCAGTTCTTC.

The chain uses TRBV11-3 and TRBJ1-1; 11 bases agree with TRBD1. This CDR3 region has 13 residues. The V segment lost 5 bases and the J segment 6 bases; nucleotides outside the gene matches: 2. The germline gives CDR1 SGHNT, CDR2 YENEEA. The CDR3 DNA is TGTGCCAGCAGCCTGGGACAGGGGGCTGAAGCTTTCTTT. This gives the protein CASSLGQGAEAFF. Combining the CDR3 with reference TRBV11-3 and TRBJ1-1 gives the whole variable domain EAGVVQSPRYKIIEKKQPVAFWCNPISGHNTLYWYLQNLGQGPELLIRYENEEAVDDSQLPKDRFSAERLKGVDSTLKIQPAELGDSAVYLCASSLGQGAEAFFGQGTRLTVV.

V is TRBV6-5 and J is TRBJ1-2, with 11 bases fitting TRBD1. Germline V gives CDR1 MNHEY, CDR2 SVGAGI. The CDR3 consists of 16 residues. Trimming cost V 2 bases and J 7 bases; bases outside gene matches: 9. CDR3 residues: CASSYTVSGTGGGYTF. The CDR3 DNA reads as TGTGCCAGCAGTTACACCGTGTCCGGGACAGGGGGTGGCTACACCTTC.

This chain links TRBV10-3 with TRBJ2-6; TRBD1 aligns across 8 bases. The CDR3 is 16 amino acids. Per germline, CDR1 ENHRY and CDR2 SYGVKD. V lost 4 bases and J lost 2; bases outside the gene matches: 4. The CDR3 sequence is CAISGTGFTGANVLTF. The CDR3 DNA reads as TGTGCCATCAGTGGGACAGGGTTTACTGGGGCCAACGTCCTGACTTTC.

The chain is built from TRBV28 and TRBJ1-6; TRBD1 matches at 7 bases. Germline V gives CDR1 MDHEN, CDR2 SYDVKM. CDR3 size: 17 residues. The J segment lost 6 bases and the V segment lost 5 bases, leaving 13 bases of the junction unmatched. The CDR3 region is CASSAALDRAGNSPLHF. In nucleotides, the CDR3 is TGTGCCAGCAGTGCCGCACTCGACAGGGCGGGTAATTCACCCCTCCACTTT.